This T cell receptor beta chain was sequenced for a study of early T cells in non-severe SARS-CoV-2 infection. CDR1 is SGHRS and CDR2 is YFSETQ in the germline V gene. Trimming removed 2 bases at V and 4 bases at J, with 14 bases between. This CDR3 spans 15 amino acids. TCRdb reanalysed the 5' RACE reads using MiXCR and keeps one entry per CDR3 protein. The sample yields about 44,000 distinct CDR3 sequences, around 6% seen once. This clonotype was observed a single time. The origin of this receptor is an adult who was a healthcare worker with PCR-confirmed SARS-CoV-2 infection or an uninfected control (not recorded which). The chain has TRBV5-1 and TRBJ2-3; perhaps TRBD2 as D (5 bases). Sequences were obtained from whole blood. CDR3 nucleotides: TGCGCCAGCAGCTTCACCGGGATTCCTGCAGATACGCAGTATTTT. It specifies CASSFTGIPADTQYF.